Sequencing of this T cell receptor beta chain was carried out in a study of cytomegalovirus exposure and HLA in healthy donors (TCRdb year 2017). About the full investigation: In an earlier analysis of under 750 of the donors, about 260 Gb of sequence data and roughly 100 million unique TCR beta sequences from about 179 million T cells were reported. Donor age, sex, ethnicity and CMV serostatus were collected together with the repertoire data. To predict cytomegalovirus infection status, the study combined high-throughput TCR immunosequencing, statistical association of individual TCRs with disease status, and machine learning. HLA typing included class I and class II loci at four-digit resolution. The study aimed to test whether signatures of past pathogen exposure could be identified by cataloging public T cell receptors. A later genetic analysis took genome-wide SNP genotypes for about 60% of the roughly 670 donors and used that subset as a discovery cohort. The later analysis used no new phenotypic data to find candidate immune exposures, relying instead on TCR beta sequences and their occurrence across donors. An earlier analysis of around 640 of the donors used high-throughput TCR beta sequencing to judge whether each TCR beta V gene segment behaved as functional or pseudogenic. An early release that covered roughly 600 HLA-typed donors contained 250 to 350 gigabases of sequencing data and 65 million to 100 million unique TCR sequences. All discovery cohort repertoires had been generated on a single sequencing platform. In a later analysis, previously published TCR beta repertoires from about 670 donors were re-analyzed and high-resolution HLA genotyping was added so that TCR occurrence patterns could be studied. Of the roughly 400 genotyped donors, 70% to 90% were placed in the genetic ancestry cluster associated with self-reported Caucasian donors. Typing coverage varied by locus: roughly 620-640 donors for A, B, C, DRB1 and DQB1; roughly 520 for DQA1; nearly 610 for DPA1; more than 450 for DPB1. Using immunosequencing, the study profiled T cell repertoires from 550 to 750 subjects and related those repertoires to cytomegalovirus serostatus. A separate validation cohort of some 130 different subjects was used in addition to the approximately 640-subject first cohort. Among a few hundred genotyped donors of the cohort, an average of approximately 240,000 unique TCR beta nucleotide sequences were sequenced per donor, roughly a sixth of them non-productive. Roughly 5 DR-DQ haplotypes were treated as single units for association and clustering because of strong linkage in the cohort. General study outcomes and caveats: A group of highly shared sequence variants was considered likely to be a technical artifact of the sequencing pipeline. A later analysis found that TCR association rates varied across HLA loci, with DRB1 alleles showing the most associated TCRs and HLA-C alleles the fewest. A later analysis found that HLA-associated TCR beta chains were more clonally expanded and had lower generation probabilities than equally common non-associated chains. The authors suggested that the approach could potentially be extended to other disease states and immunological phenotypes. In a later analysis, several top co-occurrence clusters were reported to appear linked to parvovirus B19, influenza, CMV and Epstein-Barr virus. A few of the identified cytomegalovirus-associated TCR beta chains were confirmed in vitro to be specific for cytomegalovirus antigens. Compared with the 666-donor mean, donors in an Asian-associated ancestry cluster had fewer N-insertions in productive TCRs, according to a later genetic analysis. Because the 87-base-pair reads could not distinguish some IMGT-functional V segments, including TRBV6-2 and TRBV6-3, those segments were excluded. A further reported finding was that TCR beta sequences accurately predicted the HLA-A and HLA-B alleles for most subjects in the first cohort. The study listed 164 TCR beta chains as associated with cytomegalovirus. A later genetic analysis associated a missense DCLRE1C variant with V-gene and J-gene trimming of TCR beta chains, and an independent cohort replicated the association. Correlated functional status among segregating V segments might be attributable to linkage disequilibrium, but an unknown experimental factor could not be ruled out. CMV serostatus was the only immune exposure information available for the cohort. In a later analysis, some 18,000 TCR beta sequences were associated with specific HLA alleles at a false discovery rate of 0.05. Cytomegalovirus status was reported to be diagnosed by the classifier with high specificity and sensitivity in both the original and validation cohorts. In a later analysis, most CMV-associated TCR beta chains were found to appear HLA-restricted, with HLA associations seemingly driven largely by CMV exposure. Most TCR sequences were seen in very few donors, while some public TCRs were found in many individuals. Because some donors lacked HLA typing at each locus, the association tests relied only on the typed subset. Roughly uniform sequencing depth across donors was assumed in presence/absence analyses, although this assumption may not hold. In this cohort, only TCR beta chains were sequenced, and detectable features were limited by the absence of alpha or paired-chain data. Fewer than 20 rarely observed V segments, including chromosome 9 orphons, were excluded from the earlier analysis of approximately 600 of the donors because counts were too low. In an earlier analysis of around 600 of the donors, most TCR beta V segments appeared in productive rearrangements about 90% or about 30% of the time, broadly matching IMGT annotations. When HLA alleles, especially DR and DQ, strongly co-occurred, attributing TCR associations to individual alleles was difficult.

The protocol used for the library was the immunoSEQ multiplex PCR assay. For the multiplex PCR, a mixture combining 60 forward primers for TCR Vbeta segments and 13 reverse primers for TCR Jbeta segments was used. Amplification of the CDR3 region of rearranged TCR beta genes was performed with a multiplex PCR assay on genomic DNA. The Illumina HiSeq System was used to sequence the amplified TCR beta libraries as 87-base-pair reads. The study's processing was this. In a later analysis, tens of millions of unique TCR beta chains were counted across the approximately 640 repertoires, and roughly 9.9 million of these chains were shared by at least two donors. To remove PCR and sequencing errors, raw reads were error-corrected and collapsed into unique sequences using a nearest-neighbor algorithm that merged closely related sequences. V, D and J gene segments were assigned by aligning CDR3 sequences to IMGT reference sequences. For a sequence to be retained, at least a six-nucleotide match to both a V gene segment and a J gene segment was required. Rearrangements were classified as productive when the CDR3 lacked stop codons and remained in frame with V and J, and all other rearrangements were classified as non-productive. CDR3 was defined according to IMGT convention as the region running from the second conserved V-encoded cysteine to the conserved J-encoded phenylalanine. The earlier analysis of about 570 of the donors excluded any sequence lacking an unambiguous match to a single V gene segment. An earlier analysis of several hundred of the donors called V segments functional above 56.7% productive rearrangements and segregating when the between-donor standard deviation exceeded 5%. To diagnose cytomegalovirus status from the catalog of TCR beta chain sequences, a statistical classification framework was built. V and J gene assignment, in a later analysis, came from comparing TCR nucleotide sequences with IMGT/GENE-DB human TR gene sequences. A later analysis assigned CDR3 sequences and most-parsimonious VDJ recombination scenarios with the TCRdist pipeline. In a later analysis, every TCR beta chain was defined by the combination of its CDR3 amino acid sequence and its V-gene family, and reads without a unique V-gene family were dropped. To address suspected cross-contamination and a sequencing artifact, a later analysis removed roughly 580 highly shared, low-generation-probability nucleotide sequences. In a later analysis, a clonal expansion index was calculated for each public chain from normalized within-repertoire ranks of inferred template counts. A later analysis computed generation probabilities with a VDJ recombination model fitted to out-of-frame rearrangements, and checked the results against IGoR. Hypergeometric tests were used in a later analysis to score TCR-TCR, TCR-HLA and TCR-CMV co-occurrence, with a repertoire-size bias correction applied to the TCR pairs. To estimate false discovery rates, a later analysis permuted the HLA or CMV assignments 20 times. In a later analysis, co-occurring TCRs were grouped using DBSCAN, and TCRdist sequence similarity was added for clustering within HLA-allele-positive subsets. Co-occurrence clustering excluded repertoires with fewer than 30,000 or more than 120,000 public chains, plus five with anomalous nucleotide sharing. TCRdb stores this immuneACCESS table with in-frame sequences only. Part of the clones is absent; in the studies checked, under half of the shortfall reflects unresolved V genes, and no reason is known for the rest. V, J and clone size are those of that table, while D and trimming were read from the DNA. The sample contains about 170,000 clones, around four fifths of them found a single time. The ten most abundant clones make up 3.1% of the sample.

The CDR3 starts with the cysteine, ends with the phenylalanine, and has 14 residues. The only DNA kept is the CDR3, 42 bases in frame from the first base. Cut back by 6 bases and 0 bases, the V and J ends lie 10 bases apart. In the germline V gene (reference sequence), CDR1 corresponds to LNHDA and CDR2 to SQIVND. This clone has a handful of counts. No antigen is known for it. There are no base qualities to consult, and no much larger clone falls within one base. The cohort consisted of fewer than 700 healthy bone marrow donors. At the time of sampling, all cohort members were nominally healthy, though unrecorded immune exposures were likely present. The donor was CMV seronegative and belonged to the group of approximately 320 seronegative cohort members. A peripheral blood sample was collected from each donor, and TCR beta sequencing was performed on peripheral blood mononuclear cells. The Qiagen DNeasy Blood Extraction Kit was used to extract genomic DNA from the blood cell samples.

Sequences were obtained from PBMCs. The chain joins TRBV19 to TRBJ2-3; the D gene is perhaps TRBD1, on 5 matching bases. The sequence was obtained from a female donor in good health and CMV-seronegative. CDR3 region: CASSPAGSTDTQYF. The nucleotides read TGTGCCAGTAGCCCAGCAGGGAGCACAGATACGCAGTATTTT.